This TCR beta chain is drawn from a study of CD8+CD57+ T cells in acquired aplastic anemia. Across the study: Sorted CD4+ plus CD8+ cells gave DNA averaging approximately 3.2 ug. Study-wide findings and caveats: Controls and patients did not differ significantly in CD8+ Simpson's diversity. Comparison of patients with controls identified twenty-nine shared CD8+ CDR3 sequences.

CDR1 and CDR2 (germline): MNHNS, SASEGT. With 4 bases clipped from V and 8 bases from J, the junction kept 8 bases outside the gene matches. This CDR3 is 15 amino acids long. Only patients with CD8+CD57+ cell expansion on flow cytometry were chosen for sequencing. The patients all had a severe acquired aplastic anemia diagnosis. The template used for profiling TCR beta VDJ and CDR3 was genomic DNA. TCRdb ran MiXCR on the reads and lists one entry per CDR3 protein. The table lists 200,000 or so distinct CDR3 sequences, about 62% of them singletons. As to this clonotype: The antigen remains undetermined.

The genes are TRBV6-1 and TRBJ1-4; 9 positions match TRBD1. The sequencing input was sorted CD4+, CD8+, or CD8+CD57+ T cells (not recorded which) from PBMCs. The sequence derives from a human donor with aplastic anemia. CDR3 nucleotides: TGTGCCAGCAGTGCGGGACAGGGAGATACGGAAAAACTGTTTTTT. Its protein is CASSAGQGDTEKLFF.